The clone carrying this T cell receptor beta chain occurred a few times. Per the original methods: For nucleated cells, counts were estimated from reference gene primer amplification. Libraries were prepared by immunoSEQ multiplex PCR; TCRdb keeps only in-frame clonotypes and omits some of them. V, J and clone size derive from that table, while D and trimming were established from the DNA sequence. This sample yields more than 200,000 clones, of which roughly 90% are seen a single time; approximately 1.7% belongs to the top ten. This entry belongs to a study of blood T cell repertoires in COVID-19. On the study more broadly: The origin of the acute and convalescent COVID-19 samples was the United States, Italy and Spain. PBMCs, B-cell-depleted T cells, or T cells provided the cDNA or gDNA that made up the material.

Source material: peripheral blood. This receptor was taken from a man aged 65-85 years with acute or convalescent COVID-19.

Here the CDR3 reads CATSRGAAADTQYF. CDR3 DNA sequence: TGTGCCACCAGCAGGGGGGCCGCGGCAGATACGCAGTATTTT. The gene calls are TRBV15 and TRBJ2-3; maybe TRBD1 (6 bases). The ends were cut back, 3 bases at V and 4 bases at J, with 11 bases in the middle. Germline-derived CDR1 and CDR2 are LNHNV and YYDKDF (reference sequence). This CDR3 region has 14 residues.